This T cell receptor beta chain was identified during a study of blood T cell repertoires in COVID-19 (dated by TCRdb to the early 2020s). A note on the overall study: Samples from collaborators originated in the United States, Italy and Spain and spanned both the acute and convalescent phases of COVID-19. Where available, HLA class I and class II types were obtained from metadata supplied by the sample provider rather than from assay-based typing. Subjects who had been exposed to COVID-19, were actively infected with it, or had recovered from it provided the deeply sampled blood TCRbeta repertoires that made up the dataset. Samples came from the ongoing ImmuneRACE study (first 160 participants) plus 1,254 subjects from 6 global collaborators. A de-identified subject ID, COVID-19 status, age in years and sex were almost always included in the sample metadata. The prospective study material was composed of cDNA or gDNA derived from T cells, B-cell-depleted T cells, or PBMCs. The repertoires were made available in a free public database intended to serve as a resource for research on the immune response to SARS-CoV-2.

TCRbeta CDR3 regions were amplified from genomic DNA using the immunoSEQ Assay, a bias-controlled multiplex PCR. In the source study's methods: Nucleated cell counts per sample were estimated from amplification of reference gene primers within the assay. To quantify the absolute abundance of each unique TCRbeta CDR3 rearrangement, sequence reads were collapsed and filtered. For each sample, productive Simpson clonality was calculated as the square root of Simpson's diversity index over productive rearrangements. Entries here come from immuneACCESS through TCRdb and include only in-frame sequences with V and J called. Some clones fail to appear in such tables; in the studies checked, an unresolved V gene covers under half of the shortfall, and the cause of the remainder is unknown. V, J and clone size are those of that table, while D and trimming were read from the DNA. The sample data list approximately 360,000 clones, and about 90% of these were observed just once. More than 0.95% of the sample belongs to the ten largest clones.

Here is what the overall study found, with its caveats: The quantity of clinical and demographic metadata differed by source and by participant and was supplied without curation.

The collaborating institutions used their own protocols to collect whole blood in K2EDTA tubes. Collaborator samples were shipped for TCRbeta analysis as frozen whole blood, isolated PBMCs, or DNA extracted from either sample type. V is trimmed back by 4 bases and J by 5 bases, and the junction contains 6 bases that no gene match accounts for. The germline V gene (reference sequence) yields SGHKS for CDR1 and YYEKEE for CDR2. From its cysteine to its phenylalanine, the CDR3 spans 13 amino acids. Left in the record is the CDR3 DNA by itself, 39 bases read in frame from the first base. About this clone itself: Its target antigen remains unknown. No clone much larger than this one lies a single base away; base qualities are absent.

The V and J genes are TRBV5-5 and TRBJ2-7; the central 7 bases match TRBD2. This TCR was recovered from a man aged 40-49 years with acute or convalescent COVID-19. Sequencing was carried out using peripheral blood. The CDR3 amino acid sequence is: CASSPWTRDEQYF. The DNA sequence is as follows: TGTGCCAGCAGCCCATGGACTAGGGACGAGCAGTACTTC.